Listed below are T cell receptor beta chains from one sample, sequenced in a study of blood T cells in healthy people across ages. TCRdb reprocessed the 5' RACE reads via MiXCR and lists one record per CDR3 protein. Seen here are some 1.5 million distinct CDR3 sequences, 28% observed once, and the top ten hold over 7%. The sequencing input was blood. The source is a woman in her twenties or thirties in good health. The CDR3 runs from the conserved cysteine through the conserved F or W. The D gene is left open where the match is weak. A clone size is listed for some rows: how often the clone was seen (once, few, many), or a class if it is expanded.

CDR3 DNA	CDR3 protein	V gene	J gene	D gene	clone size
TGTGCCAGCAGACCAGACAGGGTCGGTAGTCAGCCCCAGCATTTT	CASRPDRVGSQPQHF	TRBV21-1	TRBJ1-5	-	many
TGCAGCGTTGAGGGGGAAGGGACACGAAACAATGAGCAGTTCTTC	CSVEGEGTRNNEQFF	TRBV29-1	TRBJ2-1	-	-
TGCAGTGCTATTTACGGGACACCTTCCTACGAGCAGTACTTC	CSAIYGTPSYEQYF	TRBV20-1	TRBJ2-7	-	few
TGTGCCAGCAGCCCCGGCGATCCTAATGAAAAACTGTTTTTT	CASSPGDPNEKLFF	TRBV6-6	TRBJ1-4	-	few
TGTGCCAGCAGCTTGGGAGGGAGGATTAACTCGGCCAACGTCCTGACTTTC	CASSLGGRINSANVLTF	TRBV5-5	TRBJ2-6	-	-
TGCGCCAGCAGCTTGACTTTCACTAGCGGCGAGACCCAGTACTTC	CASSLTFTSGETQYF	TRBV5-1	TRBJ2-5	TRBD2	few
TGTGCCACCGCTTTGGGGGAAGACGATACGCAGTATTTT	CATALGEDDTQYF	TRBV24-1	TRBJ2-3	-	-
TGCAGTGCTAGAGAATCCTTGTACAATGAGCAGTTCTTC	CSARESLYNEQFF	TRBV20-1	TRBJ2-1	-	-
TGTGCCAGCGGCTTGGGACGCACTGATGGCTACACCTTC	CASGLGRTDGYTF	TRBV6-2/TRBV6-3	TRBJ1-2	-	many
TGCGCCAGCAGCTTGGAAGATTCAGTAAAGTACGAGCAGTACTTC	CASSLEDSVKYEQYF	TRBV5-1	TRBJ2-7	-	few
TGCAGTGCTAGAGAAAGTTTTCGGACTAGCGGAAACCTTATCTCCTACGAGCAGTACTTC	CSARESFRTSGNLISYEQYF	TRBV20-1	TRBJ2-7	TRBD2	-
TGTACCAGCAGTGAGGCGCGGACAGGGAGATACGAGCAGTACTTC	CTSSEARTGRYEQYF	TRBV6-1	TRBJ2-7	TRBD1	few
TGTGCCAGCAGTTTTAGGTTCCCTGGGGACAGGAAGGTACCCTATGGCCACACCTTC	CASSFRFPGDRKVPYGHTF	TRBV28	TRBJ1-2	TRBD1	few
TGTGCCATCAGTGAGTCATCGGGTTTGGAGACCCAGTACTTC	CAISESSGLETQYF	TRBV10-3	TRBJ2-5	-	many
TGTGCCAGCAGTTATGCGAGAAGGGACACTGAAGCTTTCTTT	CASSYARRDTEAFF	TRBV6-2/TRBV6-3	TRBJ1-1	-	-
TGTGCCAGCAGGGTAAACTACGAGCAGTACTTC	CASRVNYEQYF	TRBV2	TRBJ2-7	-	-
TGCGCCAGCAGCCAAAGCCCCAGCGGGGGGCAAGAGACCCAGTACTTC	CASSQSPSGGQETQYF	TRBV4-1	TRBJ2-5	TRBD2	-
TGCAGCGAGAGGACCAGGACAGGGGGCTATGGCTACACCTTC	CSERTRTGGYGYTF	TRBV29-1	TRBJ1-2	TRBD1	-
TGTGCCAGCAGCTCGGTTGGACAAGGGCCCCAGCATTTT	CASSSVGQGPQHF	TRBV7-9	TRBJ1-5	-	-
TGTGCCATCAACCGGGACTTCGGCTCCTACGAGCAGTACTTC	CAINRDFGSYEQYF	TRBV10-3	TRBJ2-7	-	-
TGTGCCAGCAGCAGGGAGGCTAATCAGCCCCAGCATTTT	CASSREANQPQHF	TRBV6-1	TRBJ1-5	-	-
TGTGCCAGCACGGAATCGACACAGGGGGCGAGGGGCTACACCTTC	CASTESTQGARGYTF	TRBV25-1	TRBJ1-2	TRBD1	few
TGTGCCAGCAGCTTAGGGGGGACCTCTAGCTCCTACAATGAGCAGTACTTC	CASSLGGTSSSYNEQYF	TRBV7-8	TRBJ2-7	-	-
TGTGCCATCAGTGATGCTAGCGGGGGACAAGAGACCCAGTACTTC	CAISDASGGQETQYF	TRBV10-3	TRBJ2-5	TRBD2	-
TGCGCCAGCAGCCAAGAGGAGGTAGCGGGAGGTTACGAGCAGTTCTTC	CASSQEEVAGGYEQFF	TRBV4-1	TRBJ2-1	TRBD2	-
TGTGCCAGCAGTTTTAGCGGGACCCGGGAGACCCAGTACTTC	CASSFSGTRETQYF	TRBV28	TRBJ2-5	TRBD2	many
TGTGCCAGCAAAAGAGAGGGAGTAGGTGAGCAGTTCTTC	CASKREGVGEQFF	TRBV6-2/TRBV6-3	TRBJ2-1	-	-
TGTGCCAGTGTTCCGGGACCGGGCTATTACGAGCAGTACTTC	CASVPGPGYYEQYF	TRBV7-2	TRBJ2-7	-	few
TGTGCCAGCAACCTGTTTACGTCCACTGAAGCTTTCTTT	CASNLFTSTEAFF	TRBV5-5	TRBJ1-1	-	-
TGTGCCAGCAGCACCCAGGGTGGAGTCACTGAAGCTTTCTTT	CASSTQGGVTEAFF	TRBV11-1	TRBJ1-1	-	-
TGTGCCAGCAGCTTGGCTGGGACAGCTCCCTACGGGCAGTACTTC	CASSLAGTAPYGQYF	TRBV5-5	TRBJ2-5	TRBD1	few
TGTGCTAGTGGTTTGGGCGCGGGAACTGAAGCTTTCTTT	CASGLGAGTEAFF	TRBV12-5	TRBJ1-1	-	-
TGTGCCAGCAGCTTAGAAGTGAGAGGGGATACGCAGTATTTT	CASSLEVRGDTQYF	TRBV11-2	TRBJ2-3	-	many
TGTGCCAGCAGCATGGGGGCAGGGGGCGAGACCCAGTACTTC	CASSMGAGGETQYF	TRBV21-1	TRBJ2-5	-	-
TGCGCCAGCAGCCAAGATCAGGGTCCCAAAAACATTCAGTACTTC	CASSQDQGPKNIQYF	TRBV4-3	TRBJ2-4	-	many
TGTGCCAGCAGCTTAACTAGGGGGTCCGGGTACAATGAGCAGTTCTTC	CASSLTRGSGYNEQFF	TRBV7-3	TRBJ2-1	-	few
TGCGCCAGCAGTGAGTCAGCTAGCGGGGGAGAGGATACGCAGTATTTT	CASSESASGGEDTQYF	TRBV10-1	TRBJ2-3	TRBD2	-
TGTGCCAGCAGCCGGACAGGGCCCTACAATGAGCAGTTCTTC	CASSRTGPYNEQFF	TRBV7-2	TRBJ2-1	TRBD1	-
TGCAGCGTGCAGGCTACAGCGGGGACTAGCACAGATACGCAGTATTTT	CSVQATAGTSTDTQYF	TRBV29-1	TRBJ2-3	TRBD2	-
TGTGCCAGCAGCTTACTAGGGGTAGCTGTTTCCGGGGAGCTGTTTTTT	CASSLLGVAVSGELFF	TRBV6-5	TRBJ2-2	-	-
TGTGCCAGCAGCCTCCTCCAGCGGGACACTGAAGCTTTCTTT	CASSLLQRDTEAFF	TRBV12-3/TRBV12-4	TRBJ1-1	-	few
TGCAGTGCCACGGGACTAGCGATTAGCACAGATACGCAGTATTTT	CSATGLAISTDTQYF	TRBV20-1	TRBJ2-3	TRBD2	few